This T cell receptor (beta chain) was captured in a study of T cell changes during pregnancy in multiple sclerosis. Generated by immunoSEQ multiplex PCR, the TCRdb table keeps only in-frame clones and is missing some. The sample has some 80,000 clones, nearly 95% seen once. Losses at the gene ends were 4 bases for V and 11 bases for J; bases not matched to a gene: 13. There are 15 residues in the CDR3. Germline lookup yields CDR1 SGDLS and CDR2 YYNGEE. This TCR was recovered from a female donor with multiple sclerosis, enrolled in a pregnancy study. Sequencing was performed on peripheral blood, taken in the second trimester of pregnancy. V is TRBV9 and J is TRBJ2-1; TRBD1 matches at 9 bases. In DNA form, the CDR3 reads TGTGCCAGCAGCTCACTCACGGGACAGGGAATTAAGCAGTTCTTC. Its translation: CASSSLTGQGIKQFF.